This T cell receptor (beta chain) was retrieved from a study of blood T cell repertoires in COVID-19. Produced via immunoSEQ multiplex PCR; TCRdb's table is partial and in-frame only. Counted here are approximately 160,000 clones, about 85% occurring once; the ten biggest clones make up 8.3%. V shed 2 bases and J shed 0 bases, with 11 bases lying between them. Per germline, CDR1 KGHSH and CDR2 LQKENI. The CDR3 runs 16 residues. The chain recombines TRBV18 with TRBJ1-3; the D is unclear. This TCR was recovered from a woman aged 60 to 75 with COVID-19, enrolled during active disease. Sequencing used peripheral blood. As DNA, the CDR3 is TGTGCCAGCTCACCATGGTCCGCGAGCTCTGGAAACACCATATATTTT. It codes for CASSPWSASSGNTIYF.